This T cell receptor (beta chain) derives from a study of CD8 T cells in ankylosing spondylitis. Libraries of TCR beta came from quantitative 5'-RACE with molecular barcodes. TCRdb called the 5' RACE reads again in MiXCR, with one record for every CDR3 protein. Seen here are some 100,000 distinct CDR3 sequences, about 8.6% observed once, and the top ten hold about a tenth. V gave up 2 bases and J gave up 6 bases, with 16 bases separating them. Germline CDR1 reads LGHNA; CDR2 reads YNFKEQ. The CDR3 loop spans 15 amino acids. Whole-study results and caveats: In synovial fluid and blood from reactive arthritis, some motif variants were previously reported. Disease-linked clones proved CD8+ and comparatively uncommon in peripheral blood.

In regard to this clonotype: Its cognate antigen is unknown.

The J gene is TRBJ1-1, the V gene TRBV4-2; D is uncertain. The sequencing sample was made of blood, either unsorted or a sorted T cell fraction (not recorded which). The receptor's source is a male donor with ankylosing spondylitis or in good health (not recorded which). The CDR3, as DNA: TGTGCCAGCAGCCAAAGCCGACCCCAAAAAGCTGAAGCTTTCTTT. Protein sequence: CASSQSRPQKAEAFF.